Following are 21 T cell receptor beta chains from one sample sequenced in a study of identical twins (dated by TCRdb to 2016 to 2017). The library was built by means of 5' RACE. The data were produced on an Illumina HiSeq 2000. The raw public data were reprocessed by TCRdb itself: fastp quality trimming at Q25, MiXCR clonotype calling, in-frame beta chains only. CDR3 protein sequences are deduplicated, and each keeps its most common genes and DNA. For this sample there are about 530,000 distinct CDR3 sequences; about a fifth appear just once. The biggest ten clones account for roughly 0.5% of the sample. In addition, the sample was reused for a study of yellow fever vaccine responses in identical twins.

Sequencing was performed on CD4+ T cells sorted from blood. The receptors originated from a woman in her late teens or twenties in good health.

Note on this clonotype: Given a much more abundant clone one base away, this may be a read error. The gene calls are TRBV3-1 and TRBJ1-1; no reliable D call. Germline assignment: CDR1 LGHDT and CDR2 YNNKEL (reference sequence). Between the trimmed V and J ends, which lost 1 base and 1 base, there was a span of 4 bases. This CDR3 comprises 13 residues. The CDR3 nucleotides read TGTGCCAGCAGCCAAGTAGAGAACACTGAAGCTTTCTTT. It yields the protein CASSQVENTEAFF.

This sequence joins TRBV5-1 and TRBJ2-1, with 7 bases that match TRBD1. This CDR3 comprises 17 residues. With V trimmed by 4 bases and J by 0 bases, 10 bases remained unmatched. CDR1 and CDR2 (germline): SGHRS, YFSETQ. Here the CDR3 reads CASSGKIGTASYNEQFF. The CDR3 region has the DNA TGCGCCAGCAGCGGCAAGATCGGGACAGCCTCCTACAATGAGCAGTTCTTC.

In its sample, this clonotype was seen a few times. V is TRBV7-9 and J is TRBJ2-7; D is ambiguous. This CDR3 is 16 amino acids long. V gave up 4 bases and J gave up 0 bases, with 16 bases separating them. CDR1 and CDR2 (germline): SEHNR, FQNEAQ (reference sequence). In DNA, the CDR3 is TGTGCCAGCAGCTCCTGGATGGTCGGTGACTCCTACGAGCAGTACGTC. It translates to CASSSWMVGDSYEQYV.

The chain links TRBV5-5 to TRBJ2-1; D is uncertain. The CDR3 runs 13 residues. Trimming removed 3 bases from V and 10 bases from J, with 14 bases in between. From germline, CDR1 is SGHKS and CDR2 YYEKEE (reference sequence). CDR3 region: CASSSPVPSEQFF. The CDR3 coding sequence is TGTGCCAGCAGCTCGCCGGTACCAAGCGAGCAGTTCTTC. Full variable domain (remainder filled in from reference TRBV5-5 and TRBJ2-1): DAGVTQSPTHLIKTRGQQVTLRCSPISGHKSVSWYQQVLGQGPQFIFQYYEKEERGRGNFPDRFSARQFPNYSSELNVNALLLGDSALYLCASSSPVPSEQFFGPGTRLTVL.

The V call is TRBV12-3 or TRBV12-4, the J call TRBJ2-1; D is possibly TRBD2 (6 bases). The CDR3 consists of 15 residues. The V and J ends lost 3 bases and 6 bases respectively, with 15 bases between them. CDR3 residues: CASSFLGGGSNEQFF. The CDR3 coding sequence is TGTGCCAGCAGTTTCCTGGGTGGGGGGTCCAATGAGCAGTTCTTC.

This clonotype was counted a few times. The chain recombines TRBV29-1 with TRBJ1-6; 7 nucleotides align to TRBD1. Per germline, CDR1 SQVTM and CDR2 ANQGSEA. The CDR3 totals 13 residues. The ends lost 4 bases at V and 8 bases at J; junction bases unmatched: 5. The CDR3 is CSVGQGGDSPLHF. The CDR3 nucleotides read TGCAGCGTTGGACAGGGTGGAGATTCACCCCTCCACTTT.

In its sample, this clonotype was seen many times. The rearrangement links TRBV12-3 or TRBV12-4 to TRBJ2-7; the match to TRBD2 covers 11 bases. The CDR3 runs to 15 residues. The V and J ends lost 5 bases and 7 bases, in that order; junction bases with no gene match: 10. The DNA for the CDR3 is TGTGCCAGCAGTCCAAATAGCGGGAGGGGCGGGGAGCAGTACTTC. Protein sequence: CASSPNSGRGGEQYF.

This clonotype was seen more than once but under ten times. This rearrangement joins TRBV10-2 to TRBJ2-3, with 9 positions matching TRBD1. V shed 6 bases and J 0 bases; nucleotides not matched to a gene: 7. This CDR3 spans 16 amino acids. CDR1 and CDR2 from the germline V gene are WSHSY and SAAADI. CDR3 nucleotides: TGCGCCAGCAGGGACAGGGGCCCCCGAAGCACAGATACGCAGTATTTT. Translating gives CASRDRGPRSTDTQYF.

The gene calls are TRBV7-2 and TRBJ2-2, with 9 bases identical to TRBD1. V lost 5 bases and J lost 5; bases outside the gene matches: 3. Germline CDR1 is SGHTA and CDR2 is FQGNSA. This CDR3 region has 14 residues. This CDR3 reads CASSPDRGTGELFF. The CDR3 DNA sequence: TGTGCCAGCAGCCCGGACAGGGGAACCGGGGAGCTGTTTTTT.

The gene calls are TRBV6-5 and TRBJ2-1, with D perhaps matching TRBD2 (6 bases). This CDR3 has 17 residues. Trimming stripped 0 bases from V and 5 bases from J, with 17 bases between. CDR1 MNHEY and CDR2 SVGAGI come from the germline V gene. CDR3 region: CASSYSKARGGNNEQFF. The CDR3 DNA follows: TGTGCCAGCAGTTACTCGAAGGCGCGGGGAGGTAACAATGAGCAGTTCTTC.

Only a few counts were recorded for this clonotype. The V gene is TRBV29-1, the J gene TRBJ1-1; no reliable D call. This CDR3 has 12 amino acids. Germline values: CDR1 SQVTM, CDR2 ANQGSEA. CDR3 in DNA: TGCACCCACCAACGGATGAACACTGAAGCTTTCTTT. Its protein is CTHQRMNTEAFF. The whole variable domain, filled in from reference TRBV29-1 and TRBJ1-1, reads SAVISQKPSRDICQRGTSLTIQCQVDSQVTMMFWYRQQPGQSLTLIATANQGSEATYESGFVIDKFPISRPNLTFSTLTVSNMSPEDSSIYLCTHQRMNTEAFFGQGTRLTVV.

This clonotype has only a few counts. The V call is TRBV11-1, the J call TRBJ1-1; 9 nucleotides match TRBD1. This CDR3 contains 18 residues. Germline V lookup: CDR1 SGHAT, CDR2 FQDESV (reference sequence). The junction had 12 bases not matched to a gene; V was cut back by 1 base and J by 3 bases. The CDR3 sequence is CASSLGDRGSFGYTEAFF. The CDR3 DNA reads as TGTGCCAGCAGCTTAGGTGACAGGGGGAGTTTTGGTTACACTGAAGCTTTCTTT.

The chain employs TRBV12-3 or TRBV12-4 and TRBJ2-2; D is undetermined. The CDR3 spans 11 residues. V lost 6 bases to trimming and J lost 7 bases, with 6 bases between them. The CDR3, as DNA: TGTGCCAGCAGCCTTCACGGGGAGCTGTTTTTT. Translation gives CASSLHGELFF.

V gene TRBV15 combines with J gene TRBJ2-1, with D perhaps matching TRBD2 (5 bases). This CDR3 is 15 amino acids long. V lost 5 bases to trimming and J lost 2 bases, with 13 bases between them. In germline, CDR1 is LNHNV, CDR2 YYDKDF (reference sequence). The CDR3 here is CATSDRGVAYNEQFF. The CDR3, as DNA: TGTGCCACCAGCGACCGGGGAGTTGCCTACAATGAGCAGTTCTTC.

This clonotype was seen a few times. The chain joins TRBV20-1 to TRBJ2-1; 12 nucleotides match TRBD2. CDR1 is DFQATT and CDR2 is SNEGSKA in the germline V gene (reference sequence). The CDR3 covers 14 residues. Trimming took 5 bases from V and 4 from J; bases not matched to a gene: 3. The CDR3 DNA is TGCAGTGCTGACGGACTAGCGGGGTACAATGAGCAGTTCTTC. Encoded protein: CSADGLAGYNEQFF.

The chain is built from TRBV2 and TRBJ1-6, with 10 positions matching TRBD1. Germline-derived CDR1 and CDR2 are SNHLY and FYNNEI. This CDR3 comprises 15 residues. The J segment lost 6 bases and the V segment lost 6 bases, leaving 5 bases of the junction unmatched. CDR3 coding DNA: TGTGCCAGCAGCGGACAGGGGGTAACTAATTCACCCCTCCACTTT. This codes for CASSGQGVTNSPLHF.

The chain combines TRBV6-5 with TRBJ2-2; 13 bases match TRBD2. CDR3 length: 17 amino acids. CDR1 and CDR2 (germline): MNHEY, SVGAGI. With V trimmed by 7 bases and J by 4 bases, 9 bases remained unmatched. CDR3 DNA sequence: TGTGCCAGCACCGTTACTAGCGGGAGGGCCGGCACCGGGGAGCTGTTTTTT. Its translation: CASTVTSGRAGTGELFF.

The CDR3 spells CASRGGTGSYNSPLHF. CDR3 nucleotide sequence: TGTGCCAGCAGGGGCGGGACAGGCTCCTATAATTCACCCCTCCACTTT. V and J are TRBV25-1 and TRBJ1-6, with 8 bases matching TRBD1. The CDR3 covers 16 residues. CDR1 is MGHDK, CDR2 SYGVNS, per germline. Trimming at V came to 6 bases and at J to 0 bases, leaving 4 bases not matched to a gene.

This chain links TRBV9 with TRBJ2-1, with a tentative D call TRBD1 (5 bases). Germline V gives CDR1 SGDLS, CDR2 YYNGEE. The CDR3 length is 15 residues. V was cut by 4 bases and J by 2 bases, with 13 bases left in between. CDR3 coding DNA: TGTGCCAGCAGCACTACTGGACAAGCCTACAATGAGCAGTTCTTC. The encoded protein is CASSTTGQAYNEQFF.

In this sample, this clonotype turned up a few times. The rearrangement joins TRBV12-3 or TRBV12-4 to TRBJ1-4, with D possibly being TRBD1 (6 bases). The V gene lost 6 bases and the J gene lost 0 bases, with 14 bases spanning the gap. The CDR3 extends over 16 amino acids. The CDR3 here is CASSLTGQTTNEKLFF. The CDR3 DNA is TGTGCCAGCAGCCTAACCGGACAGACAACTAATGAAAAACTGTTTTTT.

This clonotype has just a few counts. The chain combines TRBV5-1 with TRBJ2-5; TRBD2 aligns across 13 bases. This CDR3 has 21 amino acids. Per germline, CDR1 SGHRS and CDR2 YFSETQ. Trimming at V came to 4 bases and at J to 0 bases, leaving 18 bases not matched to a gene. The CDR3 sequence is CASSIQTSGRFRPRYQETQYF. As DNA, the CDR3 is TGCGCCAGCAGCATACAGACTAGCGGGAGGTTCCGCCCGCGGTACCAAGAGACCCAGTACTTC.